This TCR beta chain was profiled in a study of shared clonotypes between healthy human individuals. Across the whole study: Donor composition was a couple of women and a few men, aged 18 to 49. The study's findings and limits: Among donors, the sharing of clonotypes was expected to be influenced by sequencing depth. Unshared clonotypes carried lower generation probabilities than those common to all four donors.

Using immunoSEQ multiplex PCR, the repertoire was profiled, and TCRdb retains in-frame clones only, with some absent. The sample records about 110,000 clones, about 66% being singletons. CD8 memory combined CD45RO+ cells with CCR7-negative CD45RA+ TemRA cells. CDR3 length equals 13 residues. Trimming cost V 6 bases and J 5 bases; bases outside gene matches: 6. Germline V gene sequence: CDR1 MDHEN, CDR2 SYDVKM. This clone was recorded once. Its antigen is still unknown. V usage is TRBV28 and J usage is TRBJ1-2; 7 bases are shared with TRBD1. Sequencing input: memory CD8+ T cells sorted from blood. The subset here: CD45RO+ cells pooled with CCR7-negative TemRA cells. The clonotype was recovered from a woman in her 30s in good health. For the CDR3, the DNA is TGTGCCAGCAGACGAGAGACAGGGTATGGCTACACCTTC. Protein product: CASRRETGYGYTF.